Each of the 18 T cell receptor beta chains below was sequenced from the same sample in a study of identical twins. TCRdb re-analysed the 5' RACE reads in MiXCR, keeping a single row per CDR3 protein. Here the sample spans some 320,000 distinct CDR3 sequences, roughly 12% being singletons. These data were also filed under a second study, of yellow fever vaccine responses in identical twins.

Source material: CD8+ T cells sorted from blood. These receptors came from a woman between 18 and 29 years old in good health.

The chain couples TRBV4-1 to TRBJ2-5; D remains unclear. Trimming shortened V by 3 bases and J by 5 bases, and 7 bases separated the two germline ends. This CDR3 is built from 12 residues. The germline V gene encodes CDR1 MGHRA and CDR2 YSYEKL. CDR3 coding DNA: TGCGCCAGCAGCCATTCAGCGGAGACCCAGTACTTC. It yields the protein CASSHSAETQYF.

The CDR3, as DNA: TGTGCCAGCAGCCACACAAGGTCCGGGGAGCTGTTTTTT. Translating gives CASSHTRSGELFF. This chain uses TRBV7-7 with TRBJ2-2; the D is unclear. The CDR3 consists of 13 residues. Germline-derived CDR1 and CDR2 are SSHAT and FNYEAQ (reference sequence). The ends were cut back, 5 bases at V and 6 bases at J, with 10 bases in the middle.

This sequence joins TRBV11-2 and TRBJ2-1, with 7 bases lining up with TRBD2. V dropped 5 bases and J dropped 10; count of bases not matched to a gene: 11. The CDR3 consists of 14 residues. CDR1 is SGHAT, CDR2 FQNNGV, per germline. The CDR3 bases are TGTGCCAGCAGCCCGGGACTACAAAGAGGGGAGCAGTTCTTC. This sequence encodes CASSPGLQRGEQFF.

V and J are TRBV15 and TRBJ2-2, with no clear D. V was trimmed by 2 bases and J by 0 bases, leaving 7 bases between them. The CDR3 has 15 residues. CDR1 and CDR2 (germline): LNHNV, YYDKDF (reference sequence). The CDR3 bases are TGTGCCACCAGCAGATCCTCAGCGAACACCGGGGAGCTGTTTTTT. Translating it yields CATSRSSANTGELFF.

V usage is TRBV12-3 or TRBV12-4 and J usage is TRBJ2-2; 9 nucleotides align to TRBD1. V gave up 4 bases and J gave up 1 base; unmatched junction bases: 1. The CDR3 has 15 residues. The CDR3 DNA follows: TGTGCCAGCAGTTGGGGACAGGGGAACACCGGGGAGCTGTTTTTT. It translates to CASSWGQGNTGELFF.

This chain links TRBV11-1 with TRBJ2-3, with TRBD1 identical over 11 bases. With V trimmed by 1 base and J by 1 base, 7 bases remained unmatched. Germline CDR1 is SGHAT and CDR2 is FQDESV (reference sequence). This CDR3 is 18 amino acids long. As DNA, the CDR3 is TGTGCCAGCAGCTTAGGGACAGGGGGCGCCTCTGGCACAGATACGCAGTATTTT. Protein sequence: CASSLGTGGASGTDTQYF.

This clonotype was detected ten times or more. The chain links TRBV2 to TRBJ2-2; D perhaps matches TRBD1 (5 bases). CDR1 is SNHLY and CDR2 is FYNNEI in the germline V gene. CDR3 length: 16 residues. Trimming removed 1 base from V and 0 bases from J, with 9 bases in between. The CDR3: CASSEESRANTGELFF. The CDR3 bases are TGTGCCAGCAGTGAAGAAAGCAGGGCGAACACCGGGGAGCTGTTTTTT.

Many counts were recorded for this clonotype. The chain employs TRBV10-3 and TRBJ2-3; 11 positions match TRBD2. The V gene's germline CDR1 is ENHRY and CDR2 SYGVKD. Germline trimming cut 0 bases from V and 2 bases from J; bases unmatched to any gene: 10. The CDR3 contains 19 residues. Here the CDR3 DNA reads TGTGCCATCAGTGAGTCAACTAGCGGGGGTCAGGATTACACAGATACGCAGTATTTT. It codes for CAISESTSGGQDYTDTQYF.

This clonotype has more than one count but fewer than ten. The chain joins TRBV11-2 to TRBJ2-1, with unresolved D. There are 13 residues in the CDR3. The V end was cut by 3 bases, the J end by 8 bases, with 11 bases between. The germline V gene has CDR1 SGHAT and CDR2 FQNNGV. Here the CDR3 DNA reads TGTGCCAGCAGCTTTAGTAAGAACTATGAGCAGTTCTTC. This sequence encodes CASSFSKNYEQFF. Together with reference TRBV11-2 and TRBJ2-1, the CDR3 gives the full variable domain: EAGVAQSPRYKIIEKRQSVAFWCNPISGHATLYWYQQILGQGPKLLIQFQNNGVVDDSQLPKDRFSAERLKGVDSTLKIQPAKLEDSAVYLCASSFSKNYEQFFGPGTRLTVL.

A few counts support this clonotype. J is TRBJ2-1 and V is TRBV12-3 or TRBV12-4; 8 bases map to TRBD1. This CDR3 has 14 amino acids. The junction had 2 bases not matched to a gene; V was cut back by 4 bases and J by 3 bases. The CDR3 reads CASSWTGHYNEQFF. CDR3 DNA: TGTGCCAGCAGTTGGACAGGGCACTACAATGAGCAGTTCTTC.

This rearrangement joins TRBV12-3 or TRBV12-4 to TRBJ2-1; D unclear. The CDR3 covers 15 residues. V lost 4 bases, J lost 8 bases, and 18 bases lay in between. CDR3 amino acids: CASSYVLWGIDEQFF. The CDR3 DNA follows: TGTGCCAGCAGTTACGTCCTATGGGGTATCGATGAGCAGTTCTTC.

This clonotype was seen a handful of times. The chain couples TRBV12-3 or TRBV12-4 to TRBJ2-1; D uncertain. CDR3 length equals 12 residues. The ends were cut back, 3 bases at V and 7 bases at J, with 7 bases in the middle. CDR3 protein: CASSFQANEQFF. DNA of the CDR3: TGTGCCAGCAGTTTTCAAGCGAATGAGCAGTTCTTC.

The chain combines TRBV20-1 with TRBJ2-1; D gene unclear. Per the germline V gene, CDR1 is DFQATT and CDR2 is SNEGSKA (reference sequence). V was clipped by 0 bases and J by 4 bases, with 10 bases between them. There are 14 residues in the CDR3. The CDR3 region is CSARDYTEYNEQFF. CDR3 in DNA: TGCAGTGCTAGAGACTACACGGAGTACAATGAGCAGTTCTTC.

This chain joins TRBV20-1 and TRBJ2-2, with 7 bases fitting TRBD1. Trimming at V came to 2 bases and at J to 5 bases, leaving 11 bases not matched to a gene. CDR3 length: 16 residues. Germline V gives CDR1 DFQATT, CDR2 SNEGSKA (reference sequence). Here the CDR3 DNA reads TGCAGTGCTAGAAAGGGGGCAGAGTTGGTGACCGGGGAGCTGTTTTTT. This codes for CSARKGAELVTGELFF.

In this sample, this clonotype turned up a few times. The chain has TRBV7-9 and TRBJ1-1, with a tentative D call TRBD1 (6 bases). Germline values: CDR1 SEHNR, CDR2 FQNEAQ (reference sequence). Between the trimmed V and J ends, which lost 4 bases and 6 bases, there was a span of 21 bases. This CDR3 region has 16 residues. CDR3: CASSSVNIQGAAEAFF. DNA of the CDR3: TGTGCCAGCAGCTCCGTGAACATACAGGGAGCAGCTGAAGCTTTCTTT.

The chain has TRBV7-9 and TRBJ2-5; no firm D call. CDR1 and CDR2 from the germline V gene are SEHNR and FQNEAQ (reference sequence). The CDR3 is made up of 14 amino acids. The ends were cut back, 1 base at V and 0 bases at J, with 6 bases in the middle. The CDR3 coding sequence is TGTGCCAGCAGCTTAGTGGCGTACCAAGAGACCCAGTACTTC. It translates to CASSLVAYQETQYF.

This clonotype has more than one count but fewer than ten. V and J are TRBV7-6 and TRBJ2-5, with TRBD2 as a possible D gene (5 bases). The CDR3 runs to 15 residues. V gave up 5 bases and J gave up 5 bases, with 18 bases separating them. Germline V gene data show CDR1 as SGHVS and CDR2 as FNYEAQ. The DNA for the CDR3 is TGTGCCAGCAGCCAAATCCCTAGCCGGATTGAGACCCAGTACTTC. Translation gives CASSQIPSRIETQYF. Drawing the rest from reference TRBV7-6 and TRBJ2-5, the complete variable domain is GAGVSQSPRYKVTKRGQDVALRCDPISGHVSLYWYRQALGQGPEFLTYFNYEAQQDKSGLPNDRFSAERPEGSISTLTIQRTEQRDSAMYRCASSQIPSRIETQYFGPGTRLLVL.

This clonotype has just a few counts. This chain connects TRBV19 to TRBJ2-4, with 8 bases matching TRBD1. The length of the CDR3 is 13 residues. Unmatched junction bases numbered 11, after V lost 11 bases and J lost 8 bases. The germline V gene encodes CDR1 LNHDA and CDR2 SQIVND (reference sequence). The CDR3 is CASRGTGRDIQYF. In nucleotides, the CDR3 is TGTGCCTCCAGAGGGACAGGAAGAGACATTCAGTACTTC. The variable domain in full, completed from reference TRBV19 and TRBJ2-4, reads DGGITQSPKYLFRKEGQNVTLSCEQNLNHDAMYWYRQDPGQGLRLIYYSQIVNDFQKGDIAEGYSVSREKKESFPLTVTSAQKNPTAFYLCASRGTGRDIQYFGAGTRLSVL.